This T cell receptor (beta chain) was profiled in a study of cytomegalovirus exposure and HLA in healthy donors. As for the study in general: Of the donors genotyped, 398 in all, about 76% fell in the Caucasian-associated ancestry cluster. Regarding the study as a whole: Most TCR sequences were rare, but some public TCRs occurred in many donors. Upon later analysis, HLA-associated TCR beta chains proved more clonally expanded than other, equally common chains. Trimming of TCR beta V- and J-genes showed a link, identified in a later analysis, to a missense DCLRE1C variant.

Primers included in the PCR were 60 Vbeta and 13 Jbeta primers. Using immunoSEQ multiplex PCR, the repertoire was profiled, and TCRdb retains in-frame clones only, with some absent. Among around 45,000 clones, around 53% were seen once, and the ten largest hold 6%. On this clone: Its antigen is as yet unknown.

The length of the CDR3 is 14 residues. CDR1 and CDR2 (germline): LGHNT, FRNRAP. Germline trimming cut 6 bases from V and 5 bases from J; bases unmatched to any gene: 7. The sample comprised PBMCs. The V gene is TRBV12-5, the J gene TRBJ2-1; TRBD2 matches 7 bases. The TCR comes from a man aged 55 to 70 in good health and CMV-seronegative. CDR3 bases: TGTGCTAGTGGACACCGGGACTACCACAATGAGCAGTTCTTC. Translation gives CASGHRDYHNEQFF.